These 10 T cell receptor beta chains were all obtained from the same sample, sequenced in a study of blood T cell repertoires in COVID-19 (dated by TCRdb to between 2020 and 2021). Library preparation was by the immunoSEQ multiplex PCR assay. TCRdb limited this immuneACCESS table to in-frame rearrangements with V and J called. A share of clones is missing; checked studies link under half to unresolved V genes, and the rest is unexplained. Within this sample are fewer than 400,000 clones, with 80% to 90% of them counted one time only. The ten largest account for 5% of the sample. Sequencing was done on a sample of PBMCs or T cells enriched from blood (not recorded which). The origin of the receptors is a man younger than 40 who had recovered from COVID-19.

Only one count was recorded for this clone. This chain connects TRBV3-1 (or the pseudogene TRBV3-2) to TRBJ2-1; a possible D gene is TRBD2 (6 bases). The CDR3 consists of 16 residues. Germline CDR1 is LGHDT and CDR2 is YNNKEL (reference sequence). V lost 1 base, J lost 3 bases, and 13 bases lay in between. The CDR3 here is CASSQVGQGGYNEQFF. The CDR3 DNA follows: TGTGCCAGCAGCCAAGTCGGTCAGGGAGGCTACAATGAGCAGTTCTTC.

The chain uses TRBV5-1 and TRBJ2-2; D gene ambiguous. In germline, CDR1 is SGHRS, CDR2 YFSETQ. The CDR3 loop spans 12 amino acids. The V and J ends lost 7 bases and 1 base respectively, with 5 bases between them. This CDR3 is CASPGNTGELFF. The CDR3 bases are TGCGCCAGCCCCGGGAACACCGGGGAGCTGTTTTTT.

This chain joins TRBV3-1 (or the pseudogene TRBV3-2) and TRBJ1-5; no clear D gene. The germline V gene encodes CDR1 LGHDT and CDR2 YNNKEL (reference sequence). The CDR3 extends over 15 amino acids. The V end lost 0 bases, the J end lost 3 bases, and 9 bases lay between the germline ends. DNA of the CDR3: TGTGCCAGCAGCCAAGATACGAGGAACAATCAGCCCCAGCATTTT. Translation gives CASSQDTRNNQPQHF.

This chain joins TRBV11-2 and TRBJ2-7, with 8 nucleotides matching TRBD1. The CDR3 length is 14 residues. The trim removed 8 bases at V and 4 bases at J, leaving 10 bases unmatched. Germline lookup yields CDR1 SGHAT and CDR2 FQNNGV. CDR3 sequence (DNA): TGTGCCAGCCGCCGCACAGGGGGTGGTTACGAGCAGTACTTC. This codes for CASRRTGGGYEQYF.

About this clone: One junction end does not reproduce the germline sequence, and a read error may be involved. V usage is TRBV11-2 and J usage is TRBJ1-2; weak D call: TRBD1 (6 bases). Germline assignment: CDR1 SGHAT and CDR2 FQNNGV. The CDR3 is 11 residues long. CDR3 DNA sequence: TGTGCCAGCAGGAAAAGAGGGGACACCTTCTTC. This codes for CASRKRGDTFF.

V is TRBV5-1 and J is TRBJ1-2, with D hard to call. The germline CDR1 and CDR2 sequences are SGHRS and YFSETQ. Trimming removed 5 bases at V and 3 bases at J, with 8 bases between. The CDR3 has 12 amino acids. CDR3 loop: CASRLSDYGYTF. CDR3 sequence (DNA): TGCGCCAGCAGGCTGAGTGACTATGGCTACACCTTC.

In its sample, this clone was seen a few times. The chain is built from TRBV24-1 and TRBJ2-1; D perhaps matches TRBD1 (5 bases). V lost 3 bases to trimming and J lost 8 bases, with 10 bases between them. Germline CDR1 KGHDR, CDR2 SFDVKD. The CDR3 loop spans 13 amino acids. CDR3 loop: CATSDLGLDEQFF. The CDR3 DNA reads as TGTGCCACCAGTGATCTGGGGCTGGATGAGCAGTTCTTC.

The genes are TRBV5-1 and TRBJ2-7; weak D call: TRBD2 (5 bases). Trimming stripped 5 bases from V and 6 bases from J, with 18 bases between. The CDR3 length is 14 residues. CDR1 is SGHRS and CDR2 is YFSETQ in the germline V gene. CDR3 sequence: CASSFSEDSREQYF. DNA of the CDR3: TGCGCCAGCAGTTTTAGCGAGGATAGTCGCGAGCAGTACTTC.

V is TRBV20-1 and J is TRBJ2-1; D possibly corresponds to TRBD1 (6 bases). Per the germline V gene, CDR1 is DFQATT and CDR2 is SNEGSKA (reference sequence). The CDR3 spans 14 residues. The V and J ends lost 3 bases and 7 bases respectively, with 16 bases between them. The chain's CDR3 is CSASGTGNNNEQFF. The DNA of the CDR3 is TGCAGTGCTAGTGGAACAGGGAATAATAATGAGCAGTTCTTC.

The chain is built from TRBV7-9 and TRBJ2-7, with 7 bases matching TRBD1. The CDR3 is made up of 13 amino acids. CDR1 and CDR2 (germline): SEHNR, FQNEAQ (reference sequence). Losses at the gene ends were 5 bases for V and 9 bases for J; bases not matched to a gene: 10. The CDR3 is CASSARGPRLQYF. DNA for the CDR3: TGTGCCAGCAGCGCGAGGGGGCCGAGGTTGCAGTACTTC.